This T cell receptor beta chain was captured in a study of T cells after yellow fever vaccination. TCRdb re-called the 5' RACE reads with MiXCR, one entry per CDR3 protein. The sample includes 68,000 or so distinct CDR3 sequences, less than 8.5% seen only once; the top ten take approximately 34%. Germline loops: CDR1 LGHNA, CDR2 YSLEER. V was shortened by 5 bases and J by 2 bases, with 12 bases between the two germline ends. The CDR3 is 14 amino acids. The study, taken as a whole, reports: Of the clonotypes, a small share occurred in both CD4 and CD8 compartments.

This clonotype was observed many times. Antigen: not known. The receptor was isolated from a man between 25 and 39 years old who received the YFV17D yellow fever vaccine. Sequenced material: CD8+ T cells sorted from PBMCs, taken 15 days after the yellow fever booster vaccination. This chain connects TRBV4-3 to TRBJ1-1; D uncertain. The CDR3 bases are TGCGCCAGCAGCTTCAGGAGGGCCAACACTGAAGCTTTCTTT. Its translation: CASSFRRANTEAFF.